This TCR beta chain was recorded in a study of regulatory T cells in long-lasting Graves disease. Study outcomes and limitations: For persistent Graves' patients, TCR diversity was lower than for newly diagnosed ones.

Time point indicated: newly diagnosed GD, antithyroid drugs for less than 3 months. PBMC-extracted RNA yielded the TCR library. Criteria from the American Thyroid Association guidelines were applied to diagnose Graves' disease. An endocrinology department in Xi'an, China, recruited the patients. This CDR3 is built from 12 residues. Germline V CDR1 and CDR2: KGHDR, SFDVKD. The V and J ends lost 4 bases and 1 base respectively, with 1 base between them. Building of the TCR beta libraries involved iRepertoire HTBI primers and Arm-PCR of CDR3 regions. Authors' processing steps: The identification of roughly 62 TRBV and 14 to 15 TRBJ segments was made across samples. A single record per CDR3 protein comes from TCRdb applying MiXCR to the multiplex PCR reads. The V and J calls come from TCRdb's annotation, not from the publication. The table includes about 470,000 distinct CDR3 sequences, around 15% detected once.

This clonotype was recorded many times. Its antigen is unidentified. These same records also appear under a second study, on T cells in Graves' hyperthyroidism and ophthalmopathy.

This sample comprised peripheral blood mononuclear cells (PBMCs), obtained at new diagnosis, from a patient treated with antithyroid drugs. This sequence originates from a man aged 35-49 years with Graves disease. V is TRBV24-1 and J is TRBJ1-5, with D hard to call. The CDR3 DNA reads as TGTGCCACCAGTGACAGCAATCAGCCCCAGCATTTT. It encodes CATSDSNQPQHF.